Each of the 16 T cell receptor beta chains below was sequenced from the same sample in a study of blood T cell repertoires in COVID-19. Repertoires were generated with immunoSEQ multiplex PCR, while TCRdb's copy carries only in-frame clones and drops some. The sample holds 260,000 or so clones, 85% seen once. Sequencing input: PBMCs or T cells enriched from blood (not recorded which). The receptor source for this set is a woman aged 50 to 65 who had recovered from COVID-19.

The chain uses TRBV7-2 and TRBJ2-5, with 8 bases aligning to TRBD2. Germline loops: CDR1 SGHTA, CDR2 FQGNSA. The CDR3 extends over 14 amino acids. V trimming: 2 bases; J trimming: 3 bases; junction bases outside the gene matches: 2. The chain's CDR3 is CASSLRGGEETQYF. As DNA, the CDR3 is TGTGCCAGCAGCTTACGGGGGGGGGAAGAGACCCAGTACTTC.

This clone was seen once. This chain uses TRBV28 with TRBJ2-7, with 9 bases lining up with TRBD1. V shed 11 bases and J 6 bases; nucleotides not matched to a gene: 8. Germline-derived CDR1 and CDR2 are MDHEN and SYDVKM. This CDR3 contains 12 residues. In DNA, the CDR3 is TGTGCCTCGGGGGACAGGGTTCGCGAGCAGTACTTC. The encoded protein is CASGDRVREQYF.

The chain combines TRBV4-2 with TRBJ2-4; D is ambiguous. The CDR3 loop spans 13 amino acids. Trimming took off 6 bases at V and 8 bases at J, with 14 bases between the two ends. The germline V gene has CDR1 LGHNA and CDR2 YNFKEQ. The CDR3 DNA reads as TGTGCCAGCAGACCGGTCCGTGGAGACATTCAGTACTTC. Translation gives CASRPVRGDIQYF.

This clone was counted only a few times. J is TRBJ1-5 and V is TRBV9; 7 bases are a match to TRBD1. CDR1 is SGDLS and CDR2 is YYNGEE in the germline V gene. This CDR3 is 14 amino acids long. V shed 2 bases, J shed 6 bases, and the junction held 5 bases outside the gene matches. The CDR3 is CASSVTGDGQPQHF. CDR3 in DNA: TGTGCCAGCAGCGTTACAGGGGACGGTCAGCCCCAGCATTTT.

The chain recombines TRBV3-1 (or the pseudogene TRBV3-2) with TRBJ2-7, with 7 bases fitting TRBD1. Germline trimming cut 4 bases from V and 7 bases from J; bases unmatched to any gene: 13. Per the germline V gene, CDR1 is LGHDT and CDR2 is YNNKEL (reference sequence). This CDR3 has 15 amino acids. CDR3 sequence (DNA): TGTGCCAGCAGCCCCTCCCTGACAGGGTCGGGGGAGCAGTACTTC. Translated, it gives CASSPSLTGSGEQYF.

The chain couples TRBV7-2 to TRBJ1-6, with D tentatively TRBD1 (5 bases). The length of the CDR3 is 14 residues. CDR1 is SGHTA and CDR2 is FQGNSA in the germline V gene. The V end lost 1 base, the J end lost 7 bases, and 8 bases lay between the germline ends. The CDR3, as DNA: TGTGCCAGCAGCTTAGAGACAGTAAATTCACCCCTCCACTTT. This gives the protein CASSLETVNSPLHF.

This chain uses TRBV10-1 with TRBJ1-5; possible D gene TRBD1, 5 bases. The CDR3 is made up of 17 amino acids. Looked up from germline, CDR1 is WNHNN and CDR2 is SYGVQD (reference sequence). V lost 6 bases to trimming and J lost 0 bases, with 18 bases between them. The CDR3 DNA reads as TGCGCCAGCAGCCGGCAGGGAGGGCCCTATAGCAATCAGCCCCAGCATTTT. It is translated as CASSRQGGPYSNQPQHF.

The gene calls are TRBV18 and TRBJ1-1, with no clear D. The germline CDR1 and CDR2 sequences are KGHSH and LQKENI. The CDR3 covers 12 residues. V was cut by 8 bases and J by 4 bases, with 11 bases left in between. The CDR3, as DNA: TGTGCCAGCCGAGGGTTGGGCACTGAAGCTTTCTTT. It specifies CASRGLGTEAFF.

CDR3 nucleotide sequence: TGTGCCAGCAGCGCCGGGACAGCCATCTATGGCTACACCTTC. Translating it yields CASSAGTAIYGYTF. The chain couples TRBV9 to TRBJ1-2, with 7 positions matching TRBD1. Looked up from germline, CDR1 is SGDLS and CDR2 is YYNGEE. V lost 3 bases to trimming and J lost 4 bases; unmatched junction nucleotides: 6. There are 14 residues in the CDR3. Based on the CDR3 plus reference TRBV9 and TRBJ1-2, the full variable domain is DSGVTQTPKHLITATGQRVTLRCSPRSGDLSVYWYQQSLDQGLQFLIQYYNGEERAKGNILERFSAQQFPDLHSELNLSSLELGDSALYFCASSAGTAIYGYTFGSGTRLTVV.

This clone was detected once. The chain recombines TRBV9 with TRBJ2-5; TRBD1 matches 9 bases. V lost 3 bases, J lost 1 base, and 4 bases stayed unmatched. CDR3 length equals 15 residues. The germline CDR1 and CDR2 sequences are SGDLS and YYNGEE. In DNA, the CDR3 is TGTGCCAGCAGCGCGACAGGGGGGACCCAAGAGACCCAGTACTTC. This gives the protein CASSATGGTQETQYF. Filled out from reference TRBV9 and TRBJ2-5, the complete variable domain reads DSGVTQTPKHLITATGQRVTLRCSPRSGDLSVYWYQQSLDQGLQFLIQYYNGEERAKGNILERFSAQQFPDLHSELNLSSLELGDSALYFCASSATGGTQETQYFGPGTRLLVL.

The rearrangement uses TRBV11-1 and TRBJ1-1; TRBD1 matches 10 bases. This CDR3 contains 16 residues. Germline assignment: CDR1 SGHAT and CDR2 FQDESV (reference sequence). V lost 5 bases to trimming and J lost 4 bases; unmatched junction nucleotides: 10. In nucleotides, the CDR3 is TGTGCCAGCAGCCCTCACTCGGACAGGGGGGTCACTGAAGCTTTCTTT. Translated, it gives CASSPHSDRGVTEAFF.

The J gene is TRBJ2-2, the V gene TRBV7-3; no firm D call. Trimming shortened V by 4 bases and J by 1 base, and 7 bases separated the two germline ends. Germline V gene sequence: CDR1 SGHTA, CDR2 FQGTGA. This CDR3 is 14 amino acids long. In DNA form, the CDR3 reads TGTGCCAGCAGCTCCAGTGGGAACACCGGGGAGCTGTTTTTT. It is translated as CASSSSGNTGELFF.

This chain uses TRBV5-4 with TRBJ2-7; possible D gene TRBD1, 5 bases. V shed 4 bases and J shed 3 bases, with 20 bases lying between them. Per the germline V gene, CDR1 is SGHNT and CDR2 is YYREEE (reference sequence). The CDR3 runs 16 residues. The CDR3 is CASSNQGFDRHYEQYF. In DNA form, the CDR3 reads TGTGCCAGCAGCAACCAGGGTTTCGACAGACACTACGAGCAGTACTTC.

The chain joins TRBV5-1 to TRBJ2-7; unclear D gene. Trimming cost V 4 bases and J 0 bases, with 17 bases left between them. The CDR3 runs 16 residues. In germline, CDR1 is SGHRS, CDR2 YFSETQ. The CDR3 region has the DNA TGCGCCAGCAGCCAGCCAAACATGGAGCACTCCTACGAGCAGTACTTC. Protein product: CASSQPNMEHSYEQYF. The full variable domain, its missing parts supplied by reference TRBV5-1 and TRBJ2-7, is KAGVTQTPRYLIKTRGQQVTLSCSPISGHRSVSWYQQTPGQGLQFLFEYFSETQRNKGNFPGRFSGRQFSNSRSEMNVSTLELGDSALYLCASSQPNMEHSYEQYFGPGTRLTVT.

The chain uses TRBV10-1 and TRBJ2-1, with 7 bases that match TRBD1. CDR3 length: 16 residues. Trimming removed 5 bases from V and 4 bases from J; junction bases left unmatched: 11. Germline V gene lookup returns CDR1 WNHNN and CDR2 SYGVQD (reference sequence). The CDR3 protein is CASSRIRDSMYNEQFF. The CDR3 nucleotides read TGCGCCAGCAGTCGAATCCGGGACAGCATGTACAATGAGCAGTTCTTC.

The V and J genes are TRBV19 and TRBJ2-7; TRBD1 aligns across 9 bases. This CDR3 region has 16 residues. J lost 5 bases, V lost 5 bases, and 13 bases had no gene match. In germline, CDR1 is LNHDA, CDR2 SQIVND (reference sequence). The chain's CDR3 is CASSRGLGQGTNEQYF. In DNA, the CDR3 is TGTGCCAGTAGTCGAGGACTCGGACAGGGGACAAACGAGCAGTACTTC.